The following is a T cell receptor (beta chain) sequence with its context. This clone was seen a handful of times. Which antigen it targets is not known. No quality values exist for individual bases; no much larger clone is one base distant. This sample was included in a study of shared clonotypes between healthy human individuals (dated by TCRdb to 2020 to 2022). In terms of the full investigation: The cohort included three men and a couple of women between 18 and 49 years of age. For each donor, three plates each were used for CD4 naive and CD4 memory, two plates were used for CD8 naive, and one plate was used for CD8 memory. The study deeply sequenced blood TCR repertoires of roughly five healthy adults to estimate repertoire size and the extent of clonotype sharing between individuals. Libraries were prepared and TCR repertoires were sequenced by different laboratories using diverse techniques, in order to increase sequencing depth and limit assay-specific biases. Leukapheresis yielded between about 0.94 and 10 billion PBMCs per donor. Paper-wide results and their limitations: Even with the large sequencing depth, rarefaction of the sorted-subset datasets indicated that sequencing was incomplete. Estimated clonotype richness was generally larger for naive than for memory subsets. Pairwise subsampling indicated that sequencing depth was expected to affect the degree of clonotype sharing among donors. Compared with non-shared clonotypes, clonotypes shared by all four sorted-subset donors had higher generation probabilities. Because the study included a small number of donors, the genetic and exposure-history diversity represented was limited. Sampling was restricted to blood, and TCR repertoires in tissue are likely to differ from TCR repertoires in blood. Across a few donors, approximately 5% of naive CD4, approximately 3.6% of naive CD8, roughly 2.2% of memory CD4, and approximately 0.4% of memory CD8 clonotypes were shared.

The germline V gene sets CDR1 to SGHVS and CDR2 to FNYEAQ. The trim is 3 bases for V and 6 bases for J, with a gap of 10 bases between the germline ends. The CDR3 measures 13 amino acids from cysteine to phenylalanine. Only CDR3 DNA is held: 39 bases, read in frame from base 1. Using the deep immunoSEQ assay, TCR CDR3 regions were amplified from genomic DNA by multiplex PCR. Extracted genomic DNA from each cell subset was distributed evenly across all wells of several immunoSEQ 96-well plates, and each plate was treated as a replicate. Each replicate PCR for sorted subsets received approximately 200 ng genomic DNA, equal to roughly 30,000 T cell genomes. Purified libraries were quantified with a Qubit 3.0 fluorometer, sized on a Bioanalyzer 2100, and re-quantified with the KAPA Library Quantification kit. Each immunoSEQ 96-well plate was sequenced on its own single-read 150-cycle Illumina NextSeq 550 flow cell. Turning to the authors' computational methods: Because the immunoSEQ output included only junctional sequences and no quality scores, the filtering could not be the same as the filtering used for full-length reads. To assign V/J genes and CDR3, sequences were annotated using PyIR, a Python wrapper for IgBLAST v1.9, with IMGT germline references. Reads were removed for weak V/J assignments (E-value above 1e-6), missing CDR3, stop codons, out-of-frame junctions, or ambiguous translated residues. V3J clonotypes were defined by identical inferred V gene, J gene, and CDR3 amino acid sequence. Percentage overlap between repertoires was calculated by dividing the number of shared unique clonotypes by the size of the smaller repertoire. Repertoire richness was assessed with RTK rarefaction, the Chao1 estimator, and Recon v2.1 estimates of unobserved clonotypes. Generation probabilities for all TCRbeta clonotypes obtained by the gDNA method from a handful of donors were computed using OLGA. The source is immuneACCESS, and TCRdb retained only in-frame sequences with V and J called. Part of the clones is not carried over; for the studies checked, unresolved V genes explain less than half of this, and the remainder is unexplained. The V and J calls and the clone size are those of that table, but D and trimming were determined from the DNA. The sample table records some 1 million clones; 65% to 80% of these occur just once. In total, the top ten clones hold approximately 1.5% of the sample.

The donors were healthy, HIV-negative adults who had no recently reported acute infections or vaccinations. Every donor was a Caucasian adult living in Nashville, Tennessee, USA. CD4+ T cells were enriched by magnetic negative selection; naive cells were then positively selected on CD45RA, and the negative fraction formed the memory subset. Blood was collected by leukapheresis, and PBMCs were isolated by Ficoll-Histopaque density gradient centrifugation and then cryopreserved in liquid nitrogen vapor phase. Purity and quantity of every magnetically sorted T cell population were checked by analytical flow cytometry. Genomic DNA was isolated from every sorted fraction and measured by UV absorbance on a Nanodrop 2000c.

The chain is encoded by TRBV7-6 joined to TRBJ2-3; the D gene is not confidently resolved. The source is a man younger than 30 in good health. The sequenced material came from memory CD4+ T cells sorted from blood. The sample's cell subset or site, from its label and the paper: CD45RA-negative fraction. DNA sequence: TGTGCCAGCAGCTTGGGCCAGGCTGATACGCAGTATTTT. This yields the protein CASSLGQADTQYF.